This TCR beta chain came from a study of blood T cells in healthy people across ages. General observations from the study: Since the PBMCs were unsorted, naive and antigen-experienced cells could not be conclusively compared.

The use of a sample-barcoded 5' primer and a J-beta primer mix characterized a second PCR of about 6 to 12 cycles. From the 5' RACE reads, TCRdb called clonotypes with MiXCR, one entry per CDR3 protein. Found here are 1.5 million to 2 million distinct CDR3 sequences, about two fifths of them singletons; the top ten hold 23%. A note on this clonotype: Its antigen is unidentified.

The length of the CDR3 is 16 residues. The germline gives CDR1 MDHEN, CDR2 SYDVKM. Trimming took 7 bases from V and 3 from J; bases not matched to a gene: 9. This TCR was recovered from a human donor in good health. J is TRBJ2-1 and V is TRBV28, with TRBD1 matching 10 bases. Material for sequencing was blood. CDR3 DNA sequence: TGTGCCAGCACAACATCCGGGACAGGGGACTACAATGAGCAGTTCTTC. Translating gives CASTTSGTGDYNEQFF.